This is a list of T cell receptor beta chains from one sample in a study of CD8 T cells in ankylosing spondylitis. TCRdb reprocessed the 5' RACE reads with MiXCR, giving one entry per CDR3 protein. Here the sample spans about 800,000 distinct CDR3 sequences, approximately 10% being singletons. Sequencing was done on a sample of blood, either unsorted or a sorted T cell fraction (not recorded which). The receptors here all came from a male donor with ankylosing spondylitis. CDR3s leave out the opening cysteine and the closing phenylalanine or tryptophan. The order of the fields is V gene, J gene, CDR3 protein.

v_gene: TRBV20-1; j_gene: TRBJ2-7; CDR3aa: SANRFRAYEQY
v_gene: TRBV7-2; j_gene: TRBJ1-6; CDR3aa: ASSGRGGSPLH
v_gene: TRBV20-1; j_gene: TRBJ2-3; CDR3aa: SARAGGIDTQY
v_gene: TRBV10-3; j_gene: TRBJ1-6; CDR3aa: AISSQFYSPLH
v_gene: TRBV9; j_gene: TRBJ1-1; CDR3aa: ASSVGGLGTEAF
v_gene: TRBV20-1; j_gene: TRBJ1-2; CDR3aa: SAGGRTYYGYT
v_gene: TRBV29-1; j_gene: TRBJ2-3; CDR3aa: SGDSGTDTQY
v_gene: TRBV5-1; j_gene: TRBJ2-1; CDR3aa: ASSLAFYPYNEQF
v_gene: TRBV11-1; j_gene: TRBJ2-3; CDR3aa: ASSLVPNPSTDTQY
v_gene: TRBV20-1; j_gene: TRBJ1-3; CDR3aa: SAGDRTHSGNTIY
v_gene: TRBV6-1; j_gene: TRBJ1-5; CDR3aa: ASNRRPFSNQPQH
v_gene: TRBV20-1; j_gene: TRBJ1-4; CDR3aa: SASPTDESEKLF
v_gene: TRBV10-2; j_gene: TRBJ1-3; CDR3aa: ASTPRGYSGNTIY
v_gene: TRBV7-2; j_gene: TRBJ2-3; CDR3aa: ASSLGGRHGDTQY
v_gene: TRBV29-1; j_gene: TRBJ2-1; CDR3aa: SVWGQLVPGGYNEQF
v_gene: TRBV5-4; j_gene: TRBJ1-1; CDR3aa: ASSWGVSAEAF
v_gene: TRBV20-1; j_gene: TRBJ2-7; CDR3aa: SASPGLARRPYEQY
v_gene: TRBV7-2; j_gene: TRBJ2-7; CDR3aa: ASRPRAGWNEQY
v_gene: TRBV20-1; j_gene: TRBJ1-1; CDR3aa: SAHQDSYTEAF
v_gene: TRBV19; j_gene: TRBJ1-1; CDR3aa: ASRRSRSTEAF
v_gene: TRBV7-2; j_gene: TRBJ1-1; CDR3aa: ASSLSRGDTEAF
v_gene: TRBV5-1; j_gene: TRBJ2-3; CDR3aa: ASSYGTLAGTDTQY
v_gene: TRBV4-2; j_gene: TRBJ1-2; CDR3aa: ASSQRSRELAGYT
v_gene: TRBV29-1; j_gene: TRBJ2-1; CDR3aa: SAETQAGNEQF
v_gene: TRBV7-2; j_gene: TRBJ2-7; CDR3aa: ASSLAGGISYEQY
v_gene: TRBV11-2; j_gene: TRBJ2-3; CDR3aa: ASSLDSGLEHTDTQY
v_gene: TRBV6-2/TRBV6-3; j_gene: TRBJ2-7; CDR3aa: ASSYEVYSYEQY
v_gene: TRBV10-3; j_gene: TRBJ2-7; CDR3aa: AISEISLAGKYEQY
v_gene: TRBV29-1; j_gene: TRBJ2-7; CDR3aa: SAGLSYEQY
v_gene: TRBV12-3/TRBV12-4; j_gene: TRBJ2-3; CDR3aa: ASSTRGDTQY
v_gene: TRBV29-1; j_gene: TRBJ2-7; CDR3aa: SVEDHNRPYEQY
v_gene: TRBV20-1; j_gene: TRBJ2-1; CDR3aa: STLGTGGDSYNEQF
v_gene: TRBV7-8; j_gene: TRBJ2-7; CDR3aa: ASSSPGMRGQAGYEQY
v_gene: TRBV4-2; j_gene: TRBJ1-4; CDR3aa: ASSQDREGTSEKLF
v_gene: TRBV20-1; j_gene: TRBJ2-1; CDR3aa: SASIPGLANEQF
v_gene: TRBV5-1; j_gene: TRBJ2-7; CDR3aa: ASSFRVVKGLRDSEQY
v_gene: TRBV20-1; j_gene: TRBJ2-4; CDR3aa: SARGVKNIQY
v_gene: TRBV20-1; j_gene: TRBJ2-3; CDR3aa: CASPTGLAGTDTQY
v_gene: TRBV9; j_gene: TRBJ2-1; CDR3aa: ASNRAGDYNEQF
v_gene: TRBV4-3; j_gene: TRBJ1-6; CDR3aa: ASSHPGDGSPLH
v_gene: TRBV20-1; j_gene: TRBJ2-1; CDR3aa: SVREVGLAGGPLDNEQF
v_gene: TRBV6-2/TRBV6-3; j_gene: TRBJ1-1; CDR3aa: ASSTANTEAF
v_gene: TRBV15; j_gene: TRBJ2-5; CDR3aa: ATSRDGRATQY
v_gene: TRBV5-1; j_gene: TRBJ2-1; CDR3aa: ASSLDLTGGNEQF
v_gene: TRBV6-2/TRBV6-3; j_gene: TRBJ2-3; CDR3aa: ASSYDYRGSTDTQY
v_gene: TRBV30; j_gene: TRBJ1-2; CDR3aa: AWRTERNYGYT
v_gene: TRBV6-2/TRBV6-3; j_gene: TRBJ1-1; CDR3aa: ASRLFRTGNTEAF
v_gene: TRBV7-2; j_gene: TRBJ2-7; CDR3aa: ASSFPRGSIFFYEQY
v_gene: TRBV12-3/TRBV12-4; j_gene: TRBJ1-2; CDR3aa: ASRPDRVQGYT
v_gene: TRBV12-3/TRBV12-4; j_gene: TRBJ1-5; CDR3aa: ASSANGLQPQH
v_gene: TRBV12-3/TRBV12-4; j_gene: TRBJ2-2; CDR3aa: ASSPFTENTGELF